Presented here are 14 T cell receptor beta chains from one specimen sequenced in a study of liver allograft versus peripheral blood T cells. On the study more broadly: Repertoires of T cell receptors in transplanted livers were compared with recipients' peripheral blood repertoires.

TCRdb reprocessed the reads with MiXCR, giving one entry per CDR3 protein. Of about 10,000 distinct CDR3 sequences in the sample, under 30% were seen once. All receptors come from a human patient who had a liver transplant. Some of the T cells might come from the graft donor.

With regard to this clonotype: A much larger clonotype is one base distant, so this may be a read error. V gene TRBV5-6 combines with J gene TRBJ1-3; TRBD1 might be the D (6 bases). CDR3 length equals 16 residues. Trimming took 0 bases from V and 0 from J, leaving 10 bases between them. Germline V CDR1 and CDR2: SGHDT, YYEEEE. The CDR3 coding sequence is TGTGCCAGCAGCTTGGACACAGGGTCCTCTGGAAACACCATATATTTT. It yields the protein CASSLDTGSSGNTIYF.

Details on this clonotype: Only one base separates this from a far larger clonotype, so it likely reflects a read error. The CDR3 DNA reads TGTGCCTGCAGGGGCAGGGGGGGTGGCACTGAAGCTTTCTTT. This gives the protein CACRGRGGGTEAFF. The V and J genes are TRBV6-5 and TRBJ1-1; TRBD1 matches 7 bases. Germline V gene sequence: CDR1 MNHEY, CDR2 SVGAGI. This CDR3 comprises 14 residues.

By frequency in the sample, this clonotype is medium-sized. The chain employs TRBV10-3 and TRBJ2-7, with 10 bases lining up with TRBD2. V lost 5 bases to trimming and J lost 3 bases; unmatched junction nucleotides: 7. This CDR3 region has 15 residues. CDR1 and CDR2 (germline): ENHRY, SYGVKD. The chain's CDR3 is CAISPRVAGGYEQYF. DNA for the CDR3: TGTGCCATCAGTCCACGGGTAGCGGGAGGCTACGAGCAGTACTTC.

The chain carries TRBV5-6 and TRBJ1-4; TRBD1 aligns across 11 bases. After removal of 4 bases from V and 4 bases from J, the junction contained 9 bases not matched to a gene. The CDR3 totals 17 residues. The germline V gene encodes CDR1 SGHDT and CDR2 YYEEEE. The CDR3 sequence: CASSPGTGGSYNEKLFF. CDR3 in DNA: TGTGCCAGCAGCCCAGGGACAGGGGGGTCCTATAATGAAAAACTGTTTTTT.

In this sample, this clonotype is medium-sized (0.01 to 0.1%). J is TRBJ1-1 and V is TRBV18; tentatively, D is TRBD1 (5 bases). The CDR3 is 15 residues long. The V end was cut by 5 bases, the J end by 2 bases, with 15 bases between. Germline CDR1 KGHSH, CDR2 LQKENI. For the CDR3, the DNA is TGTGCCAGCTCATTATCCCAGGGCGGAAACACTGAAGCTTTCTTT. Amino acids: CASSLSQGGNTEAFF.

V is TRBV12-3 or TRBV12-4 and J is TRBJ1-5; 8 bases match TRBD1. CDR3 length equals 16 residues. V trimming: 4 bases; J trimming: 2 bases; junction bases outside the gene matches: 7. The CDR3 region is CASSSQGAGGNQPQHF. CDR3 nucleotides: TGTGCCAGCAGTTCCCAGGGGGCAGGGGGCAATCAGCCCCAGCATTTT.

By frequency in the sample, this clonotype is medium-sized. The chain links TRBV10-3 to TRBJ2-7, with 7 bases matching TRBD1. CDR3 length: 17 amino acids. Trimming removed 7 bases from V and 0 bases from J; junction bases left unmatched: 15. The germline V gene encodes CDR1 ENHRY and CDR2 SYGVKD. This chain's CDR3 is CAITADMGQPHSYEQYF. The DNA of the CDR3 is TGTGCCATCACCGCCGACATGGGACAGCCCCACTCCTACGAGCAGTACTTC.

For this clonotype: A much larger clone differs from this one at a single base, so this may be a read error. The rearrangement joins TRBV15 to TRBJ1-5; no clear D gene. The V end was cut by 7 bases, the J end by 2 bases, with 9 bases between. Germline V gene data show CDR1 as LNHNV and CDR2 as YYDKDF (reference sequence). CDR3 length: 13 amino acids. The chain's CDR3 is CATNLRGNQPQHF. CDR3 coding DNA: TGTGCCACCAACCTACGGGGCAATCAGCCCCAGCATTTT.

This clonotype has more than one count but fewer than ten. The rearrangement joins TRBV6-2 or TRBV6-3 to TRBJ2-1; D call uncertain. Germline V gene sequence: CDR1 MNHEY, CDR2 SVGEGT. CDR3 size: 12 residues. Trimming cost V 5 bases and J 10 bases, with 12 bases left between them. As DNA, the CDR3 is TGTGCCAGCAGTCATACGCCGTGGGAGCAGTTCTTC. Amino acid sequence: CASSHTPWEQFF.

In DNA form, the CDR3 reads TGTGCCAGCAGTGGGACTAGCGGGAGGGCGGTCGGGGAGCTGTTTTTT. Amino acid sequence: CASSGTSGRAVGELFF. This rearrangement joins TRBV5-6 to TRBJ2-2; 16 positions match TRBD2. Trimming took 5 bases from V and 7 from J; bases not matched to a gene: 5. Germline loops: CDR1 SGHDT, CDR2 YYEEEE. CDR3 length equals 16 residues. Variable domain in full (rest from reference TRBV5-6 and TRBJ2-2): DAGVTQSPTHLIKTRGQQVTLRCSPKSGHDTVSWYQQALGQGPQFIFQYYEEEERQRGNFPDRFSGHQFPNYSSELNVNALLLGDSALYLCASSGTSGRAVGELFFGEGSRLTVL.

By sample fraction, this clonotype is medium-sized (0.01 to 0.1%). The chain has TRBV7-2 and TRBJ1-1; 9 positions agree with TRBD1. The CDR3 is 15 amino acids. Germline CDR1 is SGHTA and CDR2 is FQGNSA. Germline trimming cut 3 bases from V and 6 bases from J; bases unmatched to any gene: 8. CDR3 sequence reads: CASSFRDRVYPEAFF. CDR3 nucleotide sequence: TGTGCCAGCAGCTTCCGGGACAGGGTTTATCCTGAAGCTTTCTTT.

This clonotype has only a few counts. The V call is TRBV19, the J call TRBJ2-1; TRBD2 matches 8 bases. CDR1 and CDR2 (germline): LNHDA, SQIVND (reference sequence). The CDR3 runs 16 residues. The V and J ends lost 7 bases and 6 bases, in that order; junction bases with no gene match: 14. The DNA of the CDR3 is TGTGCCAGTACCCACATGGGCGGGAGGATCGGCAATGAGCAGTTCTTC. Its translation is CASTHMGGRIGNEQFF. The full variable domain, rest sourced from reference TRBV19 and TRBJ2-1, is DGGITQSPKYLFRKEGQNVTLSCEQNLNHDAMYWYRQDPGQGLRLIYYSQIVNDFQKGDIAEGYSVSREKKESFPLTVTSAQKNPTAFYLCASTHMGGRIGNEQFFGPGTRLTVL.

This clonotype was seen many times. The chain links TRBV7-2 to TRBJ2-2, with D hard to call. Trimming took off 3 bases at V and 0 bases at J, with 2 bases between the two ends. Germline-derived CDR1 and CDR2 are SGHTA and FQGNSA. This CDR3 is 13 amino acids long. The CDR3 DNA follows: TGTGCCAGCAGCTTTGCGAACACCGGGGAGCTGTTTTTT. Protein sequence: CASSFANTGELFF. Drawing the rest from reference TRBV7-2 and TRBJ2-2, the complete variable domain is GAGVSQSPSNKVTEKGKDVELRCDPISGHTALYWYRQSLGQGLEFLIYFQGNSAPDKSGLPSDRFSAERTGGSVSTLTIQRTQQEDSAVYLCASSFANTGELFFGEGSRLTVL.

In this sample, this clonotype is medium-sized. The V and J genes are TRBV18 and TRBJ1-4; 7 nucleotides match TRBD1. This CDR3 region has 17 residues. Trimming at V came to 5 bases and at J to 8 bases, leaving 17 bases not matched to a gene. The V gene's germline CDR1 is KGHSH and CDR2 LQKENI. The CDR3 DNA sequence: TGTGCCAGCTCAAAAAAAGGGGGCGCTCCCCAAGTCGAAAAACTGTTTTTT. Translating gives CASSKKGGAPQVEKLFF.